Listed below are T cell receptor beta chains from one sample, sequenced in a study of early T cells in non-severe SARS-CoV-2 infection. TCRdb ran MiXCR on the 5' RACE reads and lists one entry per CDR3 protein. Among 30,000 to 40,000 distinct CDR3 sequences listed, 3.5% to 5% were seen once. Sequencing input: whole blood. The receptors were sampled from an adult who was a healthcare worker with PCR-confirmed SARS-CoV-2 infection or an uninfected control (not recorded which). The CDR3 runs from the conserved cysteine through the conserved F or W.

TRBV7-6	TRBJ2-1	CASSLAGRANEQFF
TRBV5-5	TRBJ2-3	CASSPQRVTDTQYF
TRBV7-2	TRBJ2-5	CASSLDLANQETQYF
TRBV4-3	TRBJ1-1	CASSQSDRGGTEAFF
TRBV5-6	TRBJ1-2	CASSLGTVNYGYTF
TRBV7-9	TRBJ1-2	CASSHGGSRDGYTF
TRBV24-1	TRBJ2-7	CATPTGYSYEQYF
TRBV20-1	TRBJ2-7	CSASAGSNEQYF
TRBV29-1	TRBJ2-7	CSVARDTYEQYF
TRBV3-1	TRBJ2-1	CASSFRQGNEQFF
TRBV25-1	TRBJ1-5	CASSESSWGNQPQHF
TRBV2	TRBJ1-4	CASSATGGDNEKLFF
TRBV6-5	TRBJ1-3	CASRRTGPSGNTIYF
TRBV23-1	TRBJ2-5	CASSQSCGTLQETQYF
TRBV6-5	TRBJ1-2	CASLGDRLRGYTF
TRBV27	TRBJ2-1	CASSPSQGPNTQFF
TRBV10-3	TRBJ2-7	CAISGDRGIAGTSLF
TRBV2	TRBJ2-3	CASSRERTDTQYF
TRBV20-1	TRBJ2-1	CSASGRAPLGDEQFF
TRBV4-3	TRBJ1-2	CASSQEQGNYGYTF
TRBV10-3	TRBJ2-3	CASAREEANTQYF
TRBV2	TRBJ2-7	CASSENAGKLYEQYF
TRBV11-3	TRBJ2-7	CASSYTDRAYEQYF
TRBV5-4	TRBJ2-7	CASSFGDRVYEQYF
TRBV7-8	TRBJ1-4	CASSSNRAGGEKLFF
TRBV2	TRBJ2-3	CASSDQGLGPDTQYF
TRBV5-8	TRBJ2-1	CASSSGVSSYNEQFF
TRBV5-5	TRBJ2-3	CASSFFTDTQYF
TRBV14	TRBJ2-1	CASSQLRSSYNEQFF
TRBV7-8	TRBJ1-1	CASSFDSYSEAFF
TRBV6-5	TRBJ2-7	CASTSLGGGEQYF
TRBV12-3/TRBV12-4	TRBJ2-6	CASSSSSGTNVLTF
TRBV30	TRBJ1-1	CAWNSGGVAFF
TRBV11-2	TRBJ1-1	CASSLAGMNTEAFF
TRBV29-1	TRBJ1-5	CSVQQVNQPQHF
TRBV5-6	TRBJ2-7	CASSPAGGYEQYF
TRBV27	TRBJ1-2	CASTYAGGGYGYTF
TRBV5-6	TRBJ2-1	CASMALELAGRNEQFF
TRBV15	TRBJ2-2	CATSRVAPANTGELFF
TRBV7-3	TRBJ2-5	CASSLTELVLETQYF
TRBV20-1	TRBJ2-7	CSARPLNKDHEQYF
TRBV6-2/TRBV6-3	TRBJ2-1	CASSYSLSNEQFF
TRBV7-2	TRBJ2-3	CASSSSSGAGTDTQYF
TRBV18	TRBJ2-3	CASSPGTSHDTQYF
TRBV12-3/TRBV12-4	TRBJ2-1	CASRGGLAGGLIYNEQFF
TRBV18	TRBJ1-2	CASSPPGRNGYTF
TRBV5-6	TRBJ2-5	CASSAQQGAVETQYF
TRBV7-9	TRBJ2-7	CASSGTSGGIEQYF
TRBV10-3	TRBJ2-7	CAISESGTVPYF
TRBV3-1	TRBJ2-5	CASRLWTSHETQYF
TRBV7-9	TRBJ2-2	CASRDTGTGGMTGELFF